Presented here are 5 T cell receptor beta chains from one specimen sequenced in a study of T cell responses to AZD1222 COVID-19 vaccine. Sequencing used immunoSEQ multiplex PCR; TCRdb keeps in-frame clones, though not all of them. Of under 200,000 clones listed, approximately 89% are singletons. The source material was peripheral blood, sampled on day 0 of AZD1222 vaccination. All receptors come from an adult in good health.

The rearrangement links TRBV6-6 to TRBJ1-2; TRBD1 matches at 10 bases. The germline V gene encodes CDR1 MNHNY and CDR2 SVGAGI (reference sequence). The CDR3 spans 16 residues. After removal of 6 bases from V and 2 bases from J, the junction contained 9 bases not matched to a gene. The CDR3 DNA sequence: TGTGCCAGCAGCTCACAACCGGGACAGGGGAACTATGGCTACACCTTC. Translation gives CASSSQPGQGNYGYTF.

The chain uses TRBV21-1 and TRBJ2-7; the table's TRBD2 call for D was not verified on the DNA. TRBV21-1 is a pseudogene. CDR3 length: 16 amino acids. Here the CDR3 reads CASTTRDWRVSYEQYF. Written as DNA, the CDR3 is TGTGCCAGCACTACCAGGGACTGGCGGGTCTCCTACGAGCAGTACTTC.

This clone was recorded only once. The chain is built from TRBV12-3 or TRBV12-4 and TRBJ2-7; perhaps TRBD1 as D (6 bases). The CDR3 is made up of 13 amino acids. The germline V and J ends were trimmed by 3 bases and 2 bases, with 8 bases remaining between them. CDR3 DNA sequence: TGTGCCAGCAGTTTCAGGGGCCCCTACGAGCAGTACTTC. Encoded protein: CASSFRGPYEQYF.

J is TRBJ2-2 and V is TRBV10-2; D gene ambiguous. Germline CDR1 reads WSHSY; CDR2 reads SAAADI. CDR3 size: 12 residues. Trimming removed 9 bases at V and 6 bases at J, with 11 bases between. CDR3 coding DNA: TGCGCCAGTATCAGCGATCCCGGGGAGCTGTTTTTT. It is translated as CASISDPGELFF.

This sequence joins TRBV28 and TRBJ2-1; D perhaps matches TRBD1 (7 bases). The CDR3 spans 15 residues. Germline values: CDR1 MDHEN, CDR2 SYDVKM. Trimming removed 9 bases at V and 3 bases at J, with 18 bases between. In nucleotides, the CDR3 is TGTGCCAGTACCCCCGCGGGACAGCTCTACAATGAGCAGTTCTTC. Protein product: CASTPAGQLYNEQFF.